The sequence of this T cell receptor (beta chain) was determined in a study of CD8 T cells in Susac syndrome. cDNA came from about 0.46 to 1 ug RNA primed by random hexamers. immunoSEQ multiplex PCR amplified TCR beta CDR3 across 54 Vbeta, 13 Jbeta. TCRdb called the immunoSEQ multiplex PCR reads again in MiXCR, with one record for every CDR3 protein. The sample has approximately 90,000 distinct CDR3 sequences, 90% to 95% seen once. Sequencing targeted TCR beta in T cells from blood (CD8+ and CD4+). The authors negatively isolated CD8+ and CD4+ T cells and FACS-enriched TEMRA cells. This TCR was sampled from a human donor in good health. Sample: CD8+ T cells from PBMCs.

Here the CDR3 reads CASSGTGKPTEAFF. The CDR3 nucleotides are TGTGCCAGCAGTGGTACAGGTAAACCCACTGAAGCTTTCTTT. The V gene is TRBV7-8, the J gene TRBJ1-1; the D gene is possibly TRBD1 (5 bases). The V gene's germline CDR1 is SGHVS and CDR2 FQNEAQ. V was trimmed by 6 bases and J by 4 bases, leaving 15 bases between them. This CDR3 comprises 14 residues.